The text below deals with one T cell receptor beta chain. Its target is not known. This record belongs to a study of follicular helper T cells after annual influenza vaccination. Study context: Across the 2013-2014, 2014-2015 and 2015-2016 vaccination seasons, some subjects were resampled.

Study results and limitations: Only roughly 8.5-23% of analyzed cells yielded productive TCRB sequences.

Assay used: immunoSEQ multiplex PCR; TCRdb lists only in-frame clones, some missing. The sample consists of some 9,300 clones, 80% to 90% of them appearing once. The time point here: 2015-2016 season, 7 days after influenza vaccination. The junction had 13 bases not matched to a gene; V was cut back by 4 bases and J by 4 bases. This CDR3 contains 17 residues. The clonotype was recovered from an adult who received the influenza vaccine. V and J are TRBV5-3 and TRBJ2-3; 9 bases fit TRBD1. TRBV5-3 has ORF status, its function being uncertain. The sequencing used CXCR5+ CD38- circulating T follicular helper cells from blood, collected 7 days after influenza vaccination. Subset given: circulating Tfh, non-naive CD4+CXCR5+PD-1+ (ICOS+CD38+ or ICOS-CD38-). CDR3: CARSIRPGQGNSDTQYF. The CDR3 DNA follows: TGTGCCAGAAGCATACGACCGGGACAGGGAAATTCAGATACGCAGTATTTT.